This record looks at one T cell receptor beta chain sequence and its context. What it recognizes is unknown. This entry is derived from a study of T-cell reconstitution after alpha-beta-depleted transplantation in children. Study outcomes and limitations: Alpha-beta T cells about two months after transplant reportedly derived from several hundred expanded graft clones.

With 2 bases removed from V and 6 bases from J, the gap between germline ends came to 10 bases. Germline V gives CDR1 SGHTA, CDR2 FQGNSA. The CDR3 consists of 14 residues. Unique molecular identifiers were used to barcode this TCRbeta library. Using its own MiXCR run on the PCR reads, TCRdb lists one record per CDR3 protein. The sample yields 90,000 to 100,000 distinct CDR3 sequences, more than 20% seen once. J is TRBJ2-2 and V is TRBV7-2; weak D call: TRBD2 (5 bases). The sequence derives from a boy under 10 years old with acute lymphoblastic leukemia, due to receive a stem cell transplant. This sample comprised PBMCs, obtained before TCRalphabeta/CD19-depleted stem cell transplant. The CDR3 nucleotides read TGTGCCAGCAGCTTATGGACTCAGTCCGGGGAGCTGTTTTTT. It translates to CASSLWTQSGELFF.